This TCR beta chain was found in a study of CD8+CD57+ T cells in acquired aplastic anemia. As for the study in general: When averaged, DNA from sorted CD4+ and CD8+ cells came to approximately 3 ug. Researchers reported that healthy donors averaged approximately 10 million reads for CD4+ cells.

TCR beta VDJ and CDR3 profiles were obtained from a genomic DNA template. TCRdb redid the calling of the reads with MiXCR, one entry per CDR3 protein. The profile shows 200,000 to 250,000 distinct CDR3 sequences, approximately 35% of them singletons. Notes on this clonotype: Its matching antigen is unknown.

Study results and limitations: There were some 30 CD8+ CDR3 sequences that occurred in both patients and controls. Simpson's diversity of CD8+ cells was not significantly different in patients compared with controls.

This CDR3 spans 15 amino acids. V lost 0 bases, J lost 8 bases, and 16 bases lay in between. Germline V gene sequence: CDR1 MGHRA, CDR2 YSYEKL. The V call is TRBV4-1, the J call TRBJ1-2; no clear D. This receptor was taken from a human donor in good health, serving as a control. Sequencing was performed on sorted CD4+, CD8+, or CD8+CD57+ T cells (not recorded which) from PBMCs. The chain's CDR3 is CASSQDPGNVRGYTF. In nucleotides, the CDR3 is TGCGCCAGCAGCCAAGACCCGGGGAACGTCCGGGGCTACACCTTC.